This TCR beta chain is from a study of blood T cell repertoires in COVID-19. Study details: Whether acute or convalescent, the COVID-19 samples came from the United States, Italy and Spain. From T cells, B-cell-depleted T cells, or PBMCs came the material, which was cDNA or gDNA.

The germline V gene has CDR1 SNHLY and CDR2 FYNNEI. This CDR3 contains 13 residues. V was pared by 4 bases and J by 9 bases, with 15 bases between. Source study methods: Estimates of nucleated cell counts were drawn from the amplification of reference gene primers. The data were produced by immunoSEQ multiplex PCR, yet TCRdb's version contains in-frame clones alone and is incomplete. Clone size and the V and J calls come from that table; the DNA yielded D and trimming. The sample has more than 110,000 clones, about 79% seen once; the top ten hold approximately 4.5%. This chain uses TRBV2 with TRBJ2-5, with TRBD2 as a possible D gene (6 bases). The sequence was obtained from a woman older than 75 with active or convalescent COVID-19. The sequenced sample consisted of peripheral blood. DNA of the CDR3: TGTGCCAGCAGTGTCTCGGGAGATTGGGCCCAGTACTTC. Amino acid sequence: CASSVSGDWAQYF. Combining the CDR3 with reference TRBV2 and TRBJ2-5 gives the whole variable domain EPEVTQTPSHQVTQMGQEVILRCVPISNHLYFYWYRQILGQKVEFLVSFYNNEISEKSEIFDDQFSVERPDGSNFTLKIRSTKLEDSAMYFCASSVSGDWAQYFGPGTRLLVL.